One sample yielded the 5 T cell receptor beta chains listed below, sequenced in a study of T cells in tuberculosis. Cells were sorted from thawed PBMC rested overnight and stained with GMM-loaded CD1B tetramer, viability dye and anti-CD3. The CD1B tetramers carried C32 glucose monomycolate purified from Rhodococcus equi. Sequencing was performed with immunoSEQ multiplex PCR; in TCRdb, only in-frame clones are kept and a portion is missing. The sample lists nearly 60,000 clones; approximately 85% were seen once. The sample was CD1b-GMM tetramer-negative cells sorted from PBMCs. The receptors come from an adult woman with latent tuberculosis.

The chain carries TRBV4-3 and TRBJ2-1; 8 bases are shared with TRBD2. V was clipped by 1 base and J by 3 bases; unmatched bases: 5. This CDR3 spans 16 amino acids. CDR1 is LGHNA, CDR2 YSLEER, per germline. The DNA of the CDR3 is TGCGCCAGCAGCCAAGGGTCGGGGGGGGACTACAATGAGCAGTTCTTC. This codes for CASSQGSGGDYNEQFF.

This clone was picked up one time. V gene TRBV7-2 combines with J gene TRBJ1-2, with 9 bases that match TRBD1. Germline-derived CDR1 and CDR2 are SGHTA and FQGNSA. With 5 bases clipped from V and 4 bases from J, the junction kept 8 bases outside the gene matches. The CDR3 is 15 amino acids. CDR3: CASSPQQGAGYGYTF. DNA of the CDR3: TGTGCCAGCAGCCCCCAACAGGGGGCGGGCTATGGCTACACCTTC.

This chain connects TRBV27 to TRBJ2-7; tentatively, D is TRBD2 (6 bases). This CDR3 contains 16 residues. The ends were cut back, 5 bases at V and 0 bases at J, with 17 bases in the middle. Germline CDR1 is MNHEY and CDR2 is SMNVEV (reference sequence). The CDR3 sequence is CASSASGTYSSYEQYF. The CDR3 DNA reads TGTGCCAGCAGTGCCTCCGGGACTTATAGCTCCTACGAGCAGTACTTC.

V usage is TRBV25-1 and J usage is TRBJ2-1; D ambiguous. V was cut by 3 bases and J by 8 bases, with 11 bases left in between. The V gene's germline CDR1 is MGHDK and CDR2 SYGVNS. The CDR3 has 13 amino acids. The CDR3 nucleotides read TGTGCCAGCAGTGACCCCCCGTCTGATGAGCAGTTCTTC. Encoded protein: CASSDPPSDEQFF. The full variable domain, rest sourced from reference TRBV25-1 and TRBJ2-1, is EADIYQTPRYLVIGTGKKITLECSQTMGHDKMYWYQQDPGMELHLIHYSYGVNSTEKGDLSSESTVSRIRTEHFPLTLESARPSHTSQYLCASSDPPSDEQFFGPGTRLTVL.

V usage is TRBV5-4 and J usage is TRBJ2-2; 10 bases are shared with TRBD1. The junction had 1 base not matched to a gene; V was cut back by 5 bases and J by 3 bases. Germline values: CDR1 SGHNT, CDR2 YYREEE (reference sequence). CDR3 length: 14 residues. CDR3 DNA sequence: TGTGCCAGCAGGACAGGGGGCGACACCGGGGAGCTGTTTTTT. It is translated as CASRTGGDTGELFF.